This paragraph covers one T cell receptor beta chain sequence. The antigen is undetermined. V dropped 4 bases and J dropped 3 bases, with 9 bases sitting between them. Germline-derived CDR1 and CDR2 are LGHNA and YNFKEQ. CDR3 length: 13 residues. These data come from a study of cytomegalovirus exposure and HLA in healthy donors. Study outcomes and limitations: As a later analysis revealed, the rate of TCR association differed by HLA locus, with DRB1 most and HLA-C fewest. No immune exposure information besides CMV serostatus was available. The authors reported that TCR beta sequences could predict HLA-A and HLA-B alleles. These predictions were accurate for most subjects in the first cohort.

13 Jbeta primers and 60 Vbeta primers were used for the PCR. TCRdb keeps only in-frame clones here, not all; method: immunoSEQ multiplex PCR. Its listing shows 100,000 to 150,000 clones. Source material: PBMCs. The source of this sequence is a man younger than 30 in good health and CMV-seronegative. The rearrangement links TRBV4-2 to TRBJ2-5; D possibly corresponds to TRBD2 (6 bases). The CDR3 region is CASSPTRKETQYF. The CDR3 DNA reads as TGTGCCAGCAGCCCGACTAGAAAAGAGACCCAGTACTTC.